The present T cell receptor beta chain was sequenced within a study of T cell repertoires in cytomegalovirus infection. A word on this clonotype: Its antigen is still unknown.

V shed 2 bases and J 13 bases; nucleotides not matched to a gene: 7. This CDR3 is built from 13 residues. CDR1 MNHNY and CDR2 SVGAGI come from the germline V gene (reference sequence). One entry per CDR3 protein, called by TCRdb with MiXCR from the reads. The sample shows approximately 990,000 distinct CDR3 sequences, approximately 31% of them seen only once. The sequence was collected from a human donor in good health (CMV status not recorded). Some clones in this sample may be carry-over from other donors' samples. The chain is built from TRBV6-6 and TRBJ1-2, with TRBD1 matching 10 bases. The material was cultured CD8+ T cells from PBMCs, obtained from culture after CMV antigen stimulation. This chain's CDR3 is CASSYHAGTGVTF. In nucleotides, the CDR3 is TGTGCCAGCAGTTACCATGCCGGGACAGGGGTCACCTTC.